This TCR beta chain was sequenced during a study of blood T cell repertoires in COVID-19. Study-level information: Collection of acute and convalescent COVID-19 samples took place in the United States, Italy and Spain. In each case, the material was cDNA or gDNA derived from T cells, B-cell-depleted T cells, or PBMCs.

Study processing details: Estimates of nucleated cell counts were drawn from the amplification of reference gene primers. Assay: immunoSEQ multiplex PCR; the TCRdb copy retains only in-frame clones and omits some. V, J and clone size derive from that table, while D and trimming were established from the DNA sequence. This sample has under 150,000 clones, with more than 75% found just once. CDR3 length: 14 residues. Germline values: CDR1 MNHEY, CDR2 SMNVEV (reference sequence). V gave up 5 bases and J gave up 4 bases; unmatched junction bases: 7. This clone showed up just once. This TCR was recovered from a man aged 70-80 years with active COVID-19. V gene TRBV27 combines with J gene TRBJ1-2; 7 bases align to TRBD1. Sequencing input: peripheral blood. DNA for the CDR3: TGTGCCAGCAGTGCCCGGGACAGCACCTATGGCTACACCTTC. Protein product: CASSARDSTYGYTF.